The entry below describes one T cell receptor beta chain. The repertoire was sequenced with immunoSEQ multiplex PCR; TCRdb's copy has only in-frame clones and lacks some. The sample gives some 95,000 clones, more than 85% of which show up once; around 2.3% is in the top ten. This entry is derived from a study of blood T cell repertoires in COVID-19. Germline lookup yields CDR1 SGHDT and CDR2 YYEEEE. J was trimmed by 0 bases and V by 2 bases; bases with no gene match: 3. The CDR3 spans 16 residues. The source material was peripheral blood. The sequence was collected from a human donor with active COVID-19. The donor label of this sample is uncertain. This chain links TRBV5-6 with TRBJ2-3, with 10 bases matching TRBD2. The CDR3 spells CASSFSGGTSTDTQYF. DNA of the CDR3: TGTGCCAGCAGCTTTAGCGGGGGGACTAGCACAGATACGCAGTATTTT.